This T cell receptor (beta chain) stems from a study of cytomegalovirus exposure and HLA in healthy donors. Study results and limitations: Some TCR beta chains (over 150 of them) were listed as cytomegalovirus-associated. It was confirmed in vitro that a few of the CMV-associated chains were specific for CMV antigens.

Germline V lookup: CDR1 SGHKS, CDR2 YYEKEE (reference sequence). This CDR3 has 13 amino acids. With V trimmed by 4 bases and J by 6 bases, 6 bases remained unmatched. A remark on this clone: As yet, its antigen is unknown.

TCRdb's table, derived via immunoSEQ multiplex PCR, lists solely in-frame clones and lacks some. The top ten hold around 2.1% of the sample, which has about 150,000 clones, about 82% seen once. Sequencing was performed on PBMCs. The V gene is TRBV5-5, the J gene TRBJ2-7; TRBD2 matches 8 bases. This sequence was found in a human donor in good health. The CDR3 DNA sequence: TGTGCCAGCAGCGGCGGACTAGCCGGCGAGCAGTACTTC. Its protein is CASSGGLAGEQYF.